This TCR beta chain was observed in a study of T cell responses to AZD1222 COVID-19 vaccine. Study as a whole: Samples with a second dose at about 4 or about 12 weeks were pooled together.

Regarding this clone: Its antigen is still unknown.

TCRdb's table, derived via immunoSEQ multiplex PCR, lists solely in-frame clones and lacks some. Of roughly 120,000 clones listed, about nine tenths are singletons. Regarding the study as a whole: Reportedly, close to half of spike-specific TCRs are directed against unmutated variant regions. Spike-specific TCR depth and breadth grew after two AZD1222 doses. Repertoires were sampled only after the peak T cell response.

The sequence came from an adult in good health. The material was peripheral blood, obtained on day 0 of AZD1222 vaccination.

CDR3 region: CASSPLGGGPESPLHF. The DNA for the CDR3 is TGTGCCAGCAGCCCACTCGGCGGAGGGCCAGAATCACCCCTCCACTTT. V usage is TRBV7-6 and J usage is TRBJ1-6; D not certain. V gave up 5 bases and J gave up 10 bases, with 21 bases separating them. The CDR3 spans 16 residues. Germline V gives CDR1 SGHVS, CDR2 FNYEAQ.